These 14 T cell receptor beta chains came from one sample sequenced in a study of identical twins. TCRdb reanalysed the 5' RACE reads using MiXCR and keeps one entry per CDR3 protein. Here the sample spans around 300,000 distinct CDR3 sequences, more than 6.5% being singletons. The data were also submitted as part of a second study, on yellow fever vaccine responses in identical twins.

The sequencing sample was made of memory (CD45RO+) T cells sorted from blood. These receptors came from a young woman in good health.

This clonotype was counted at least ten times. V gene TRBV20-1 combines with J gene TRBJ2-3; D not resolved. The germline CDR1 and CDR2 sequences are DFQATT and SNEGSKA (reference sequence). V was clipped by 4 bases and J by 9 bases, with 14 bases between them. CDR3 length: 12 amino acids. The DNA of the CDR3 is TGCAGTGCTATCTTGAGTAGACCGACGCAGTATTTT. It codes for CSAILSRPTQYF.

This clonotype was found a few times. The chain recombines TRBV4-1 with TRBJ1-2; no clear D. V was cut by 1 base and J by 0 bases, with 18 bases left in between. CDR1 and CDR2 (germline): MGHRA, YSYEKL. The CDR3 length is 18 residues. CDR3 coding DNA: TGCGCCAGCAGCCAAGGGCAGTTCTCGTTGTTTACTAACTATGGCTACACCTTC. Translated, it gives CASSQGQFSLFTNYGYTF.

This clonotype was seen repeatedly, ten times or more. The rearrangement links TRBV29-1 to TRBJ2-7; the D gene could be TRBD1 or TRBD2 (5 bases each). The CDR3 extends over 11 amino acids. From germline, CDR1 is SQVTM and CDR2 ANQGSEA. V was pared by 6 bases and J by 4 bases, with 10 bases between. The CDR3 is CSVGTGYEQYF. CDR3 DNA: TGCAGCGTGGGGACGGGGTACGAGCAGTACTTC.

This clonotype was recorded a few times. The rearrangement joins TRBV18 to TRBJ2-1, with D perhaps matching TRBD1 (6 bases). Trimming pared 4 bases from V and 7 bases from J, leaving 8 bases between. The CDR3 is 12 amino acids. From germline, CDR1 is KGHSH and CDR2 LQKENI. For the CDR3, the DNA is TGTGCCAGCTCACAGCAGGGGAATGAGCAGTTCTTC. Translating gives CASSQQGNEQFF. The variable domain in full, with the rest retrieved from reference TRBV18 and TRBJ2-1, is NAGVMQNPRHLVRRRGQEARLRCSPMKGHSHVYWYRQLPEEGLKFMVYLQKENIIDESGMPKERFSAEFPKEGPSILRIQQVVRGDSAAYFCASSQQGNEQFFGPGTRLTVL.

The chain employs TRBV5-1 and TRBJ2-2; 12 bases line up with TRBD2. Germline CDR1 and CDR2: SGHRS and YFSETQ. Unmatched junction bases numbered 14, after V lost 4 bases and J lost 4 bases. This CDR3 spans 19 amino acids. The chain's CDR3 is CASSPAGLAGGPTTGELFF. The CDR3 DNA is TGCGCCAGCAGCCCTGCGGGGCTAGCGGGGGGGCCGACCACCGGGGAGCTGTTTTTT.

This clonotype showed up many times. The chain combines TRBV27 with TRBJ2-1; D unclear. The germline CDR1 and CDR2 sequences are MNHEY and SMNVEV (reference sequence). The CDR3 length is 14 residues. V lost 3 bases and J lost 0, with 6 bases in between. The CDR3 sequence is CASSFGSSYNEQFF. The CDR3 region has the DNA TGTGCCAGCAGTTTTGGAAGCTCCTACAATGAGCAGTTCTTC.

This clonotype was seen only a few times. The J gene is TRBJ2-7, the V gene TRBV7-2; D remains unclear. Germline loops: CDR1 SGHTA, CDR2 FQGNSA. The length of the CDR3 is 12 residues. V lost 5 bases and J 1 base, leaving 6 bases between the germline ends. CDR3 nucleotides: TGTGCCAGCAGCGGGCCATCCTACGAGCAGTACTTC. As protein: CASSGPSYEQYF. Looking up the rest from reference TRBV7-2 and TRBJ2-7 gives the full variable domain: GAGVSQSPSNKVTEKGKDVELRCDPISGHTALYWYRQSLGQGLEFLIYFQGNSAPDKSGLPSDRFSAERTGGSVSTLTIQRTQQEDSAVYLCASSGPSYEQYFGPGTRLTVT.

The V gene is TRBV11-1, the J gene TRBJ2-7, with 7 bases matching TRBD1. V dropped 2 bases and J dropped 0; count of bases not matched to a gene: 13. The CDR3 is 18 residues long. Germline CDR1 and CDR2: SGHAT and FQDESV (reference sequence). The CDR3 DNA follows: TGTGCCAGCAGCTTAAGAGTTCCTCGGACAGGTTACTCCTACGAGCAGTACTTC. Its translation: CASSLRVPRTGYSYEQYF.

This clonotype was picked up many times. This sequence joins TRBV12-3 or TRBV12-4 and TRBJ1-5, with D unresolved. This CDR3 has 13 residues. V lost 3 bases and J lost 5, with 8 bases in between. CDR3 DNA sequence: TGTGCCAGCAGTTTTAGTGCCGATCAGCCCCAGCATTTT. It encodes CASSFSADQPQHF.

This clonotype has just a few counts. This rearrangement joins TRBV5-1 to TRBJ2-3, with D possibly called TRBD1 or TRBD2 (5 bases each). Germline values: CDR1 SGHRS, CDR2 YFSETQ. Trimming removed 4 bases at V and 0 bases at J, with 9 bases between. This CDR3 spans 14 amino acids. CDR3 sequence reads: CASSGDGSTDTQYF. CDR3 nucleotide sequence: TGCGCCAGCAGCGGGGACGGGAGCACAGATACGCAGTATTTT.

This clonotype has more than one count but fewer than ten. V and J are TRBV6-2 or TRBV6-3 and TRBJ2-7, with 7 nucleotides matching TRBD1. V shed 6 bases and J 3 bases; nucleotides not matched to a gene: 11. CDR1 is MNHEY, CDR2 SVGEGT, per germline. The CDR3 has 15 amino acids. The CDR3 bases are TGTGCCAGCAGCCACGGACAGGAGGACTTCTACGAGCAGTACGTC. This encodes CASSHGQEDFYEQYV.

V is TRBV7-9 and J is TRBJ2-1; 10 bases map to TRBD2. The CDR3 extends over 15 amino acids. Germline V lookup: CDR1 SEHNR, CDR2 FQNEAQ (reference sequence). The junction had 7 bases not matched to a gene; V was cut back by 5 bases and J by 6 bases. The CDR3 spells CASSVSGGPTNEQFF. CDR3 DNA sequence: TGTGCCAGCAGCGTTAGCGGGGGGCCGACCAATGAGCAGTTCTTC.

This clonotype was counted at least ten times. The rearrangement links TRBV7-6 to TRBJ1-4; a possible D gene is TRBD1 (5 bases). From germline, CDR1 is SGHVS and CDR2 FNYEAQ. Trimming pared 5 bases from V and 3 bases from J, leaving 13 bases between. The CDR3 is made up of 15 amino acids. DNA of the CDR3: TGTGCCAGCAGCGGTAGGCCGGGGGCTAATGAAAAACTGTTTTTT. Translation gives CASSGRPGANEKLFF.

There are a few counts of this clonotype. For the CDR3, the DNA is TGTGCCAGCAGTTTACGGCGGGGGGGGGGCACAGATACGCAGTATTTT. This translates into CASSLRRGGGTDTQYF. The chain uses TRBV28 and TRBJ2-3; 9 bases are shared with TRBD2. CDR3 length: 16 residues. The germline V gene has CDR1 MDHEN and CDR2 SYDVKM. Unmatched junction bases numbered 4, after V lost 2 bases and J lost 1 base. The full variable domain, with the rest looked up from reference TRBV28 and TRBJ2-3, is DVKVTQSSRYLVKRTGEKVFLECVQDMDHENMFWYRQDPGLGLRLIYFSYDVKMKEKGDIPEGYSVSREKKERFSLILESASTNQTSMYLCASSLRRGGGTDTQYFGPGTRLTVL.